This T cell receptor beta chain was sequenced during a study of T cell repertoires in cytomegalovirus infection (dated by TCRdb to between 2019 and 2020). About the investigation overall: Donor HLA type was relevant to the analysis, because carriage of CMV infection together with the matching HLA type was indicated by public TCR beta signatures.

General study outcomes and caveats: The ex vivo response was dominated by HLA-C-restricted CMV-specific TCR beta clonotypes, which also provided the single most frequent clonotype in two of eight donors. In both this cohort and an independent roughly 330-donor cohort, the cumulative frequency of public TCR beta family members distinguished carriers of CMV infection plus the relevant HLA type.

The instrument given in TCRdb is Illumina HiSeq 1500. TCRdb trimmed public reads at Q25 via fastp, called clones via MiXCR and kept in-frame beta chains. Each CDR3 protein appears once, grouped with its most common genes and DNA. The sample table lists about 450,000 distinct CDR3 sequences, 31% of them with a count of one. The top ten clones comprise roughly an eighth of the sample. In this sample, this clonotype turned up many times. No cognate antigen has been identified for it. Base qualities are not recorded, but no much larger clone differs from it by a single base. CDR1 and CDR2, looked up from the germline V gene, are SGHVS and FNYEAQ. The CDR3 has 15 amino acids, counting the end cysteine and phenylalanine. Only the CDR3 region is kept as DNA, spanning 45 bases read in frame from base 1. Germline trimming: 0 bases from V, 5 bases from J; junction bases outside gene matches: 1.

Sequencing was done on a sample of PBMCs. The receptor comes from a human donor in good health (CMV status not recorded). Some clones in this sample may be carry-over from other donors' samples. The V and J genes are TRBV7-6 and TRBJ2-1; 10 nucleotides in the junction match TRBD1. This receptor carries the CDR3 CASSLAGTGDNEQFF. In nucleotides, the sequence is TGTGCCAGCAGCTTAGCCGGGACAGGGGACAATGAGCAGTTCTTC.